This TCR beta chain was recovered during a study of blood T cell repertoires in COVID-19. Across the whole study: PBMCs, B-cell-depleted T cells, or T cells provided the cDNA or gDNA that made up the material.

Germline V gene sequence: CDR1 SQVTM, CDR2 ANQGSEA. V lost 4 bases, J lost 3 bases, and 3 bases stayed unmatched. The CDR3 extends over 13 amino acids. In the authors' methods: The authors estimated nucleated cell counts from reference gene primer amplification. Sequencing used immunoSEQ multiplex PCR; TCRdb keeps in-frame clones, though not all of them. V, J and clone size were drawn from that table, and D and trimming were deduced from the DNA. In the table there are 150,000 or so clones, 90% of which are singletons. The sequencing input was peripheral blood. The J gene is TRBJ1-5, the V gene TRBV29-1; 7 bases are a match to TRBD1. The receptor was derived from a man in his forties or fifties with acute or convalescent COVID-19. CDR3 DNA sequence: TGCAGCGTTGGACAGGGAATCAATCAGCCCCAGCATTTT. It specifies CSVGQGINQPQHF.